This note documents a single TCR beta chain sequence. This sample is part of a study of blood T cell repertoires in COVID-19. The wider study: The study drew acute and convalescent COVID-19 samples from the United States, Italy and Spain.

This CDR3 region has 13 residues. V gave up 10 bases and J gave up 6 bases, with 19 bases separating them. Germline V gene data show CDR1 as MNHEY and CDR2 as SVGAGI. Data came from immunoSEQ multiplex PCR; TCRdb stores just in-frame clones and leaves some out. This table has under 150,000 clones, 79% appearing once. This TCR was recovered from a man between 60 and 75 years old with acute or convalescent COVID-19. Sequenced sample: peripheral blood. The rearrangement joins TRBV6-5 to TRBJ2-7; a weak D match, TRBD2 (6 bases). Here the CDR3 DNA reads TGTGCCATCAGAGACCGCGGGATTGGCGAGCAGTACTTC. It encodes CAIRDRGIGEQYF.